This TCR beta chain is from a study of identical twins. The donors were all healthy and Caucasian. Trimming removed 4 bases from V and 5 bases from J; junction bases left unmatched: 7. The CDR3 has 14 amino acids. The germline gives CDR1 SGHRS, CDR2 YFSETQ. Via MiXCR, TCRdb re-called the 5' RACE reads, giving one row per CDR3 protein. The data contain 470,000 or so distinct CDR3 sequences, approximately 25% of them singletons. In addition, the sample was reused for a study of T cells expressing NK-cell markers. From that report: These clonotypes also led the CD3+CD56-NKG2C+ fraction in a handful of donors.

This chain connects TRBV5-1 to TRBJ2-5, with 8 bases matching TRBD2. This clonotype originated in a woman aged 18-35 years in good health. Sequenced: CD4+ T cells sorted from blood. The CDR3 loop is CASSAFPGGETQYF. DNA of the CDR3: TGCGCCAGCAGCGCATTCCCGGGAGGGGAGACCCAGTACTTC.